The T cell receptor (beta chain) under discussion was sequenced for a study of Tregs in tolerant kidney transplant recipients. Study observations and caveats: The small number of patients limits these findings pending further validation. Activated donor B cell expansion appeared to reveal the most relevant donor-specific TCRbeta repertoire.

Germline values: CDR1 SGHNT, CDR2 YENEEA. The CDR3 is 15 amino acids. The V segment lost 5 bases and the J segment 4 bases; nucleotides outside the gene matches: 7. In regard to this clone: The antigen remains undetermined.

Sequencing used immunoSEQ multiplex PCR; TCRdb keeps in-frame clones, though not all of them. The profile shows roughly 69,000 clones, less than 98% of them singletons. Thawed PBMCs were rested overnight at 37°C with around 200 IU/ml IL-2 before regulatory T cell sorting. Sequenced here: Tregs from blood, sampled before the transplant. V usage is TRBV11-3 and J usage is TRBJ2-7, with 11 bases lining up with TRBD2. This TCR was recovered from a human donor who received a combined kidney and bone marrow transplant. The CDR3 loop reads CASSNSGRALYEQYF. In DNA form, the CDR3 reads TGTGCCAGCAGCAATAGCGGGAGGGCCCTGTACGAGCAGTACTTC.